A single sample gave rise to the 32 T cell receptor beta chains below, sequenced in a study of cytomegalovirus exposure and HLA in healthy donors. The primer mix had 60 Vbeta and 13 Jbeta primers. Some clones are missing from TCRdb's copy, which holds only in-frame ones; the method was immunoSEQ multiplex PCR. This table has 20,000 to 30,000 clones, approximately 75% appearing once. The sequencing sample was made of PBMCs. These receptors all come from a male donor in good health and CMV-seronegative.

The rearrangement links TRBV6-6 to TRBJ1-1, with a possible D match to TRBD1 (5 bases). The V end was cut by 2 bases, the J end by 1 base, with 8 bases between. Germline CDR1 reads MNHNY; CDR2 reads SVGAGI (reference sequence). This CDR3 has 14 amino acids. As DNA, the CDR3 is TGTGCCAGCAGTTACCACACAGGGAACACTGAAGCTTTCTTT. It specifies CASSYHTGNTEAFF.

The V and J genes are TRBV4-2 and TRBJ1-1; possibly TRBD1 for D (5 bases). CDR1 is LGHNA, CDR2 YNFKEQ, per germline. The CDR3 is made up of 16 amino acids. V was trimmed by 4 bases and J by 0 bases, leaving 15 bases between them. The CDR3 DNA reads TGTGCCAGCAGCCTCGATATGACAGTTTTGAACACTGAAGCTTTCTTT. Amino acids: CASSLDMTVLNTEAFF.

The CDR3: CASSYRKTSGGTDTQYF. The CDR3 DNA is TGTGCCAGCAGCTACCGAAAGACTAGCGGGGGCACAGATACGCAGTATTTT. J is TRBJ2-3 and V is TRBV5-8; 11 positions agree with TRBD2. Germline CDR1 SGHTS, CDR2 YDEGEE. Trimming took 3 bases from V and 1 from J; bases not matched to a gene: 7. CDR3 length: 17 residues.

The chain uses TRBV6-5 and TRBJ2-7; TRBD2 might be the D (5 bases). Germline-derived CDR1 and CDR2 are MNHEY and SVGAGI. V gave up 0 bases and J gave up 3 bases, with 6 bases separating them. This CDR3 comprises 13 residues. The CDR3 nucleotides are TGTGCCAGCAGTTACTCACGGGGCTACGAGCAGTACTTC. It yields the protein CASSYSRGYEQYF.

The sample holds one count of this clone. The chain has TRBV18 and TRBJ2-5; TRBD1 matches at 7 bases. Germline V gene sequence: CDR1 KGHSH, CDR2 LQKENI. The J segment lost 3 bases and the V segment lost 2 bases, leaving 3 bases of the junction unmatched. The CDR3 consists of 14 residues. The CDR3 DNA is TGTGCCAGCTCACCAAGACAGGGAGAAGAGACCCAGTACTTC. Protein: CASSPRQGEETQYF.

The gene calls are TRBV7-9 and TRBJ1-2; the D gene is possibly TRBD1 (5 bases). Trimming pared 1 base from V and 6 bases from J, leaving 15 bases between. Germline CDR1 is SEHNR and CDR2 is FQNEAQ (reference sequence). The CDR3 runs 15 residues. CDR3 amino acids: CASSLGARGTDGYTF. The CDR3 coding sequence is TGTGCCAGCAGCTTAGGGGCCCGGGGGACGGATGGCTACACCTTC.

J is TRBJ1-6 and V is TRBV7-9; 8 bases agree with TRBD1. Trimming cost V 5 bases and J 4 bases; bases outside gene matches: 7. The CDR3 is 16 residues long. CDR1 is SEHNR and CDR2 is FQNEAQ in the germline V gene (reference sequence). The CDR3 nucleotides are TGTGCCAGCAGCCGAATGACAGGGGTTTATAATTCACCCCTCCACTTT. Its protein is CASSRMTGVYNSPLHF.

The V gene is TRBV7-2, the J gene TRBJ1-3; possible D gene TRBD1, 5 bases. V lost 0 bases to trimming and J lost 8 bases, with 11 bases between them. Germline V CDR1 and CDR2: SGHTA, FQGNSA. The CDR3 is 14 residues long. CDR3 bases: TGTGCCAGCAGCTTAGCGCTGCAGGGCGACACCATATATTTT. This translates into CASSLALQGDTIYF.

The chain joins TRBV11-2 to TRBJ1-2, with TRBD1 identical over 8 bases. J lost 4 bases, V lost 5 bases, and 6 bases had no gene match. Germline V gene sequence: CDR1 SGHAT, CDR2 FQNNGV. CDR3 size: 14 residues. The CDR3 coding sequence is TGTGCCAGCAGCCCCCTCGACAGGGGCTATGGCTACACCTTC. Amino acid sequence: CASSPLDRGYGYTF.

V and J are TRBV10-3 and TRBJ2-2; 10 bases are a match to TRBD2. J gave up 5 bases and V 5 bases, and 5 bases lay outside the gene matches. CDR3 length: 15 amino acids. CDR1 is ENHRY, CDR2 SYGVKD, per germline. The CDR3 DNA is TGTGCCATCAGTAGAGCGGGAGGGGAAACCGGGGAGCTGTTTTTT. Its protein is CAISRAGGETGELFF.

The chain combines TRBV30 with TRBJ1-5; a possible D gene is TRBD1 (5 bases). Germline V lookup: CDR1 GTSNPN, CDR2 SVGIG (reference sequence). V lost 2 bases, J lost 4 bases, and 9 bases lay in between. The CDR3 runs to 13 residues. The CDR3 loop reads CAWSMGQNQPQHF. In nucleotides, the CDR3 is TGTGCCTGGAGTATGGGGCAAAATCAGCCCCAGCATTTT.

This clone was detected once. The chain carries TRBV5-6 and TRBJ1-2; D perhaps matches TRBD1 (5 bases). The ends were cut back, 0 bases at V and 4 bases at J, with 10 bases in the middle. Per germline, CDR1 SGHDT and CDR2 YYEEEE. The CDR3 contains 14 residues. CDR3 loop: CASSLVQGSYGYTF. As DNA, the CDR3 is TGTGCCAGCAGCTTGGTGCAGGGAAGCTATGGCTACACCTTC.

V and J are TRBV19 and TRBJ2-1; D is perhaps TRBD2 (6 bases). The germline CDR1 and CDR2 sequences are LNHDA and SQIVND (reference sequence). The CDR3 extends over 16 amino acids. With 3 bases removed from V and 6 bases from J, the gap between germline ends came to 18 bases. The CDR3 bases are TGTGCCAGTAGTATTTACGGGGGACCCGTGGCCAATGAGCAGTTCTTC. Amino acids: CASSIYGGPVANEQFF.

V and J are TRBV7-2 and TRBJ2-7; possible D gene TRBD1, 6 bases. Germline V gene sequence: CDR1 SGHTA, CDR2 FQGNSA. Trimming took off 2 bases at V and 4 bases at J, with 12 bases between the two ends. The CDR3 sequence is 14 residues long. The CDR3, as DNA: TGTGCCAGCAGCTTATCCGGGACATTGTACGAGCAGTACTTC. It yields the protein CASSLSGTLYEQYF.

The chain joins TRBV28 to TRBJ1-6; D might be TRBD1 (6 bases). With 8 bases removed from V and 6 bases from J, the gap between germline ends came to 14 bases. CDR1 is MDHEN, CDR2 SYDVKM, per germline. The CDR3 runs 14 residues. The CDR3 region has the DNA TGTGCCAGCCGCGTATCAGGGGTTAATTCACCCCTCCACTTT. It codes for CASRVSGVNSPLHF.

A remark on this clone: A read error may produce the germline difference seen at one junction end. This chain uses TRBV7-2 with TRBJ2-7; a weak D match, TRBD1 (5 bases). The CDR3 sequence is 11 residues long. Looked up from germline, CDR1 is SGHTA and CDR2 is FQGNSA. The CDR3 DNA sequence: TGTGCCAGCAGCCCAGGGTACGAGCAGCACTTC. Translation: CASSPGYEQHF.

The chain recombines TRBV4-2 with TRBJ2-1; 8 bases align to TRBD2. Germline values: CDR1 LGHNA, CDR2 YNFKEQ. V lost 4 bases, J lost 5 bases, and 4 bases stayed unmatched. The CDR3 is 14 residues long. The CDR3, as DNA: TGTGCCAGCAGCCTCGGGGGGGGTAACAATGAGCAGTTCTTC. This gives the protein CASSLGGGNNEQFF.

The V call is TRBV19, the J call TRBJ2-7; 9 bases match TRBD2. The CDR3 runs to 15 residues. CDR1 is LNHDA, CDR2 SQIVND, per germline (reference sequence). Losses at the gene ends were 6 bases for V and 1 base for J; bases not matched to a gene: 7. The DNA for the CDR3 is TGTGCCAGTAGCCCTCGCCTAGCGGGGTCCTACGAGCAGTACTTC. It specifies CASSPRLAGSYEQYF. The full variable domain, its missing parts supplied by reference TRBV19 and TRBJ2-7, is DGGITQSPKYLFRKEGQNVTLSCEQNLNHDAMYWYRQDPGQGLRLIYYSQIVNDFQKGDIAEGYSVSREKKESFPLTVTSAQKNPTAFYLCASSPRLAGSYEQYFGPGTRLTVT.

Only a few counts were recorded for this clone. The rearrangement joins TRBV19 to TRBJ1-2; the match to TRBD1 covers 9 bases. Germline values: CDR1 LNHDA, CDR2 SQIVND (reference sequence). CDR3 size: 16 residues. J lost 5 bases, V lost 5 bases, and 12 bases had no gene match. The CDR3, as DNA: TGTGCCAGTAGTGCCCCACCGGGACAGGGCGGGTATGGCTACACCTTC. The encoded protein is CASSAPPGQGGYGYTF.

The chain recombines TRBV19 with TRBJ1-4; D is perhaps TRBD1 (6 bases). Trimming removed 1 base from V and 8 bases from J, with 17 bases in between. The CDR3 contains 16 residues. CDR1 LNHDA and CDR2 SQIVND come from the germline V gene (reference sequence). In nucleotides, the CDR3 is TGTGCCAGTAGTATAGGCCAGACAGGCGCGCACGAAAAACTGTTTTTT. Translation: CASSIGQTGAHEKLFF.

The chain employs TRBV11-2 and TRBJ2-2, with 9 bases fitting TRBD1. The CDR3 loop spans 16 amino acids. Per germline, CDR1 SGHAT and CDR2 FQNNGV. Germline trimming cut 5 bases from V and 5 bases from J; bases unmatched to any gene: 9. The CDR3 loop is CASSAKPTGGTGELFF. In DNA, the CDR3 is TGTGCCAGCAGCGCGAAGCCGACAGGGGGGACCGGGGAGCTGTTTTTT.

V is TRBV7-8 and J is TRBJ2-5; 8 nucleotides align to TRBD2. TRBJ2-7 explains the end of the DNA better; the J call may be wrong. The CDR3 length is 16 residues. Germline loops: CDR1 SGHVS, CDR2 FQNEAQ. CDR3 sequence (DNA): TGTGCCAGCAGCTTAGATATCGGGGGGGCCTTTCACGAGCAGTACTTC. This encodes CASSLDIGGAFHEQYF.

The chain couples TRBV11-2 to TRBJ2-7; D perhaps matches TRBD2 (5 bases). CDR1 is SGHAT and CDR2 is FQNNGV in the germline V gene. The CDR3 totals 16 residues. V gave up 5 bases and J gave up 0 bases, with 17 bases separating them. The CDR3 coding sequence is TGTGCCAGCAGCCCACTCTCGCGGAGGAGCTCCTACGAGCAGTACTTC. Protein sequence: CASSPLSRRSSYEQYF.

This chain uses TRBV28 with TRBJ1-5; a possible D gene is TRBD1 (6 bases). Germline V gene sequence: CDR1 MDHEN, CDR2 SYDVKM. V lost 5 bases and J lost 16, with 21 bases in between. The CDR3 is made up of 13 amino acids. As DNA, the CDR3 is TGTGCCAGCAGTCTCCCGGACAGTGTTTCATCCCATTTT. As protein: CASSLPDSVSSHF.

This chain uses TRBV4-2 with TRBJ2-5, with D perhaps matching TRBD1 (7 bases). Germline CDR1 reads LGHNA; CDR2 reads YNFKEQ. V lost 5 bases and J lost 11, with 18 bases in between. The CDR3 length is 13 residues. The chain's CDR3 is CASSEGGGGEQYF. The CDR3 region has the DNA TGTGCCAGCAGCGAAGGAGGGGGCGGGGAGCAGTACTTC.

The gene calls are TRBV28 and TRBJ2-5, with TRBD2 matching 9 bases. The V gene's germline CDR1 is MDHEN and CDR2 SYDVKM. Unmatched junction bases numbered 12, after V lost 5 bases and J lost 2 bases. The CDR3 extends over 17 amino acids. The CDR3, as DNA: TGTGCCAGCAGTGGTCCGGGTGGCGGGGGGGCACAAGAGACCCAGTACTTC. It encodes CASSGPGGGGAQETQYF.

The V gene is TRBV4-2, the J gene TRBJ2-4, with 10 nucleotides matching TRBD2. V was clipped by 0 bases and J by 0 bases; unmatched bases: 8. This CDR3 has 19 residues. Germline assignment: CDR1 LGHNA and CDR2 YNFKEQ. The CDR3 DNA is TGTGCCAGCAGCCAAGAAGTTTTAGCGGGGGGACTAGCCAAAAACATTCAGTACTTC. It is translated as CASSQEVLAGGLAKNIQYF.

This clone was found once. The V gene is TRBV2, the J gene TRBJ2-2, with TRBD1 matching 7 bases. The CDR3 spans 16 residues. J was trimmed by 1 base and V by 11 bases; bases with no gene match: 13. The germline V gene has CDR1 SNHLY and CDR2 FYNNEI. CDR3 sequence (DNA): TGTGCCGGCGACCACAAGGGGGCGCAGAACACCGGGGAGCTGTTTTTT. This codes for CAGDHKGAQNTGELFF.

This chain links TRBV28 with TRBJ1-1; D call uncertain. Looked up from germline, CDR1 is MDHEN and CDR2 is SYDVKM. Trimming took off 2 bases at V and 8 bases at J, with 3 bases between the two ends. The CDR3 spans 10 residues. In DNA, the CDR3 is TGTGCCAGCAGTTTAGGCGAAGCTTTCTTT. Translating gives CASSLGEAFF.

The chain recombines TRBV5-1 with TRBJ2-2, with 9 bases identical to TRBD2. J was trimmed by 1 base and V by 4 bases; bases with no gene match: 2. The CDR3 is 15 amino acids. Germline-derived CDR1 and CDR2 are SGHRS and YFSETQ. The DNA of the CDR3 is TGCGCCAGCAGCCCACTAGCGGGGAACACCGGGGAGCTGTTTTTT. It codes for CASSPLAGNTGELFF.

The rearrangement links TRBV11-2 to TRBJ2-3, with no clear D. The CDR3 contains 13 residues. V lost 1 base and J lost 1, with 3 bases in between. The germline V gene has CDR1 SGHAT and CDR2 FQNNGV. The CDR3 DNA follows: TGTGCCAGCAGCTTAGCTGGCACAGATACGCAGTATTTT. Protein: CASSLAGTDTQYF.

The rearrangement uses TRBV27 and TRBJ2-7, with unresolved D. The CDR3 spans 14 residues. Trimming stripped 6 bases from V and 3 bases from J, with 15 bases between. Germline-derived CDR1 and CDR2 are MNHEY and SMNVEV (reference sequence). In DNA form, the CDR3 reads TGTGCCAGCAGAAGAGTCCCCCTAAACTACGAGCAGTACTTC. Encoded protein: CASRRVPLNYEQYF.